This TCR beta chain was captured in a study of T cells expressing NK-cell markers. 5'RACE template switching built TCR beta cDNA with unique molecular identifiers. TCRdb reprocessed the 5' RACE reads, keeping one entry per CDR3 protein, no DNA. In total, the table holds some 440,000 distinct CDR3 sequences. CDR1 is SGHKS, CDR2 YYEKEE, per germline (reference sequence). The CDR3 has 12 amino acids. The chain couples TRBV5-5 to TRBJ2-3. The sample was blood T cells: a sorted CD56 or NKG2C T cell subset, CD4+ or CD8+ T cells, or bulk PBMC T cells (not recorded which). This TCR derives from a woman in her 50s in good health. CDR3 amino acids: CASSKPTDTQYF.